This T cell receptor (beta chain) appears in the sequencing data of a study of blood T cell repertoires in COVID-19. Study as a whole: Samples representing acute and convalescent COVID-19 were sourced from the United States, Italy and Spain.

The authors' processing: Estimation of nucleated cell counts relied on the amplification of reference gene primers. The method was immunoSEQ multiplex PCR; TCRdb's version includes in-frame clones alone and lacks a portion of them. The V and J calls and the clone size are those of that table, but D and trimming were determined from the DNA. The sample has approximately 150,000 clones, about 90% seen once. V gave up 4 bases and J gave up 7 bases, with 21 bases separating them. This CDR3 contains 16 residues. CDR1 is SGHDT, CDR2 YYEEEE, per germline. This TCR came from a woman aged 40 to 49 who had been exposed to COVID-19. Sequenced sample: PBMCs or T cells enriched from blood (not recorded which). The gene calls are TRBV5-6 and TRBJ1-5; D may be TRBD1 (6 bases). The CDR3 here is CASSAGLAGAGQPQHF. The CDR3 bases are TGTGCCAGCAGCGCCGGCCTTGCAGGGGCAGGGCAGCCCCAGCATTTT.